This is a list of T cell receptor beta chains from one sample in a study of cytomegalovirus exposure and HLA in healthy donors. Here immunoSEQ multiplex PCR was the method, and the copy in TCRdb shows in-frame clones only, minus some. The sample holds around 65,000 clones, approximately 67% seen once. Sequencing was performed on PBMCs. The receptor set was obtained from a man aged 30-40 years in good health and CMV-seronegative. CDR3s include the opening cysteine and the closing phenylalanine or tryptophan. D genes are given only for firm matches. Size values are once, few and many counts, or a class for expanded clones, and some rows have none.

>TRBV2|TRBJ2-4|NA|NA
TGTGCCAGCAGTGACCATGGTGAGGTCAAAAACATTCAGTACTTC
CASSDHGEVKNIQYF
>TRBV7-9|TRBJ2-2|few|NA
TGTGCCAGCACGGGGAACACCGGGGAGCTGTTTTTT
CASTGNTGELFF
>TRBV6-5|TRBJ2-5|NA|NA
TGTGCCAGCAGTTCCCAGGACATCCAAGAGACCCAGTACTTC
CASSSQDIQETQYF
>TRBV2|TRBJ2-1|NA|TRBD2
TGTGCCAGCAGTGAAGGACTAGCGGGTACAAATGAGCAGTTCTTC
CASSEGLAGTNEQFF
>TRBV9|TRBJ2-5|NA|NA
TGTGCCAGCAGCGAGGGGGGGGTGGATTGGAAGGAGACCCAGTACTTC
CASSEGGVDWKETQYF
>TRBV12-5|TRBJ1-2|NA|NA
TGTGCTAGTGGTTTAGGGGTAGGGGACTATGGCTACACCTTC
CASGLGVGDYGYTF
>TRBV6-1|TRBJ1-2|NA|TRBD1
TGTGCCATTACATCCCTGGGACAGGGGGCGCGAGGCTACACCTTC
CAITSLGQGARGYTF
>TRBV7-2|TRBJ2-3|once|NA
TGTGCCAGCAGTCGTCCGAGCACAGATACGCAGTATTTT
CASSRPSTDTQYF
>TRBV25-1|TRBJ2-5|few|NA
TGTGCCAGCAGTGACAGGGGTTCCCAGGAGACCCAGTACTTC
CASSDRGSQETQYF
>TRBV5-8|TRBJ2-7|NA|NA
TGTGCCAGCAGCTTGGCCGGTACGGGGGCCTACGAGCAGTACTTC
CASSLAGTGAYEQYF